The 14 T cell receptor beta chains below come from one sample, sequenced in a study of blood T cells in healthy people across ages. A J-beta primer mix and a sample-barcoded 5' primer were used in a second PCR of about 7 to 12 cycles. TCRdb recomputed calls from the 5' RACE reads with MiXCR, one row per CDR3 protein. The data show more than 650,000 distinct CDR3 sequences, about 55% seen once. The sample taken for sequencing was blood. The source is a man older than 75 in good health.

V usage is TRBV20-1 and J usage is TRBJ2-4; possibly TRBD1 or TRBD2 for D (7 bases each). V was shortened by 4 bases and J by 13 bases, with 14 bases between the two germline ends. Germline-derived CDR1 and CDR2 are DFQATT and SNEGSKA (reference sequence). The CDR3 consists of 11 residues. In nucleotides, the CDR3 is TGCAGTGCTAAGGGGGCGGGAGAGCAGTACTTC. Protein sequence: CSAKGAGEQYF.

The chain combines TRBV14 with TRBJ2-7; maybe TRBD1 (6 bases). The CDR3 consists of 15 residues. Trimming removed 3 bases at V and 2 bases at J, with 14 bases between. Germline V lookup: CDR1 SGHDN, CDR2 FVKESK. The CDR3 spells CASSQVTGTTYEQYF. CDR3 coding DNA: TGTGCCAGCAGCCAGGTCACCGGGACAACCTACGAGCAGTACTTC.

The chain uses TRBV6-1 and TRBJ2-7; perhaps D is TRBD1 or TRBD2 (5 bases each). The CDR3 has 14 amino acids. From germline, CDR1 is MNHNS and CDR2 SASEGT. V gave up 6 bases and J gave up 3 bases, with 15 bases separating them. CDR3 DNA sequence: TGTGCCAGCAGGAGGGGACCATCAGGCTACGAGCAGTACTTC. This encodes CASRRGPSGYEQYF.

This rearrangement joins TRBV9 to TRBJ2-3, with 8 nucleotides matching TRBD2. Per the germline V gene, CDR1 is SGDLS and CDR2 is YYNGEE. CDR3 length equals 17 residues. Trimming cost V 0 bases and J 3 bases; bases outside gene matches: 9. The CDR3 spells CASSVEFSGTGTDTQYF. CDR3 nucleotide sequence: TGTGCCAGCAGCGTAGAGTTTAGCGGGACCGGGACAGATACGCAGTATTTT.

In this sample, this clonotype turned up a few times. This chain links TRBV6-6 with TRBJ1-2; D gene unclear. The V gene lost 2 bases and the J gene lost 8 bases, with 15 bases spanning the gap. The CDR3 loop spans 14 amino acids. From germline, CDR1 is MNHNY and CDR2 SVGAGI (reference sequence). The CDR3 sequence: CASSYAGLRGGYTF. Here the CDR3 DNA reads TGTGCCAGCAGTTACGCCGGACTCAGAGGCGGCTACACCTTC.

This clonotype came up a few times. The chain joins TRBV15 to TRBJ1-4; perhaps TRBD1 as D (5 bases). The CDR3 has 15 residues. Germline V gene sequence: CDR1 LNHNV, CDR2 YYDKDF (reference sequence). Trimming removed 4 bases from V and 4 bases from J, with 13 bases in between. Written as DNA, the CDR3 is TGTGCCACCAGCACACCCTGGGGGGGTAATGAAAAACTGTTTTTT. Its translation: CATSTPWGGNEKLFF.

V usage is TRBV9 and J usage is TRBJ2-2; the match to TRBD2 covers 7 bases. Germline CDR1 is SGDLS and CDR2 is YYNGEE. The CDR3 consists of 14 residues. V shed 0 bases and J 5 bases; nucleotides not matched to a gene: 1. The CDR3 loop is CASSVAGGTGELFF. As DNA, the CDR3 is TGTGCCAGCAGCGTAGCGGGAGGAACCGGGGAGCTGTTTTTT.

Turning to this clonotype: Since a much larger clone is just one base distant, this may be a read error. This chain links TRBV29-1 with TRBJ2-7, with 10 bases identical to TRBD2. The CDR3 consists of 13 residues. Germline assignment: CDR1 SQVTM and CDR2 ANQGSEA. With 4 bases clipped from V and 6 bases from J, the junction kept 6 bases outside the gene matches. The CDR3 is CSVVGASGSEQYF. In nucleotides, the CDR3 is TGCAGCGTTGTCGGAGCTAGCGGGAGCGAGCAGTACTTC.

This chain links TRBV6-6 with TRBJ1-2, with D uncertain. Per the germline V gene, CDR1 is MNHNY and CDR2 is SVGAGI (reference sequence). The CDR3 runs to 18 residues. V lost 0 bases and J lost 4, with 21 bases in between. CDR3: CASSYSPTPPAAGYGYTF. CDR3 nucleotide sequence: TGTGCCAGCAGTTACTCGCCTACCCCACCGGCCGCAGGCTATGGCTACACCTTC.

The rearrangement joins TRBV3-1 to TRBJ1-1, with D perhaps matching TRBD1 (6 bases). Germline V lookup: CDR1 LGHDT, CDR2 YNNKEL (reference sequence). The CDR3 consists of 13 residues. The V end was cut by 1 base, the J end by 6 bases, with 9 bases between. As DNA, the CDR3 is TGTGCCAGCAGCCAAGGGGGGGCCGCTGAAGCTTTCTTT. Translating it yields CASSQGGAAEAFF.

The chain carries TRBV3-1 and TRBJ2-5; TRBD1 matches at 9 bases. The V gene end was trimmed by 1 base and the J gene end by 2 bases; junction bases not matched to a gene: 5. Germline loops: CDR1 LGHDT, CDR2 YNNKEL (reference sequence). This CDR3 has 16 residues. CDR3 sequence (DNA): TGTGCCAGCAGCCAAGTGGGACAGGGAAGGCAAGAGACCCAGTACTTC. Residues: CASSQVGQGRQETQYF.

This clonotype was observed a handful of times. This chain connects TRBV5-1 to TRBJ2-7; 9 positions agree with TRBD1. V shed 5 bases and J 0 bases; nucleotides not matched to a gene: 3. The CDR3 runs to 14 residues. Per the germline V gene, CDR1 is SGHRS and CDR2 is YFSETQ. The CDR3 region is CASSKTGGSYEQYF. In DNA form, the CDR3 reads TGCGCCAGCAGTAAGACAGGGGGCTCCTACGAGCAGTACTTC.

The gene calls are TRBV29-1 and TRBJ1-2, with 7 bases matching TRBD1. V lost 7 bases to trimming and J lost 4 bases; unmatched junction nucleotides: 36. The germline V gene has CDR1 SQVTM and CDR2 ANQGSEA. The length of the CDR3 is 22 residues. The CDR3 loop is CSASSASSTGEEASRAPYGYTF. In nucleotides, the CDR3 is TGCAGCGCATCCTCCGCATCCTCCACAGGGGAAGAGGCCTCTAGGGCACCCTATGGCTACACCTTC.

V and J are TRBV6-4 and TRBJ1-5, with D possibly TRBD1 on 5 matching bases. Between the trimmed V and J ends, which lost 10 bases and 0 bases, there was a span of 13 bases. There are 14 residues in the CDR3. Germline CDR1 MRHNA, CDR2 SNTAGT. The DNA of the CDR3 is TGTGCCACAAGGACAAGGGTTAGCAATCAGCCCCAGCATTTT. Amino acid sequence: CATRTRVSNQPQHF.